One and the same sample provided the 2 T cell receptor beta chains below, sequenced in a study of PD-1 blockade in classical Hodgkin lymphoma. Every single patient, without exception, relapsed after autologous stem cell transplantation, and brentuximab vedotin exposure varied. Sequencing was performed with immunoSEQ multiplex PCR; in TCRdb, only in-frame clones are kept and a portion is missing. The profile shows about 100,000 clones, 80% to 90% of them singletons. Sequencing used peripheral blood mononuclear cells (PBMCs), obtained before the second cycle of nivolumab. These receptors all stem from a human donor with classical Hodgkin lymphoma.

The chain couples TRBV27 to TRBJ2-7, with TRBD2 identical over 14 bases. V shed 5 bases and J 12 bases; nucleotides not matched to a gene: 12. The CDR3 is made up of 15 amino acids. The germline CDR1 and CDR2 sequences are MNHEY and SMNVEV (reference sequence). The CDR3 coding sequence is TGTGCCAGCAGTCTCCTTTCGGGACTAGCGGGAGTGTGGTACTTC. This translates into CASSLLSGLAGVWYF.

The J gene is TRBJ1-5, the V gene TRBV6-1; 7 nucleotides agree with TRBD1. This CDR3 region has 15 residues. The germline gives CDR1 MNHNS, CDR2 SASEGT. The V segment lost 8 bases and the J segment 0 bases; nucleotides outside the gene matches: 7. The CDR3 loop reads CASGRTGNSNQPQHF. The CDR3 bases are TGTGCCAGCGGCAGGACAGGTAATAGCAATCAGCCCCAGCATTTT.